What follows are 31 T cell receptor beta chains derived from one specimen sequenced in a study of T cells in Graves' hyperthyroidism and ophthalmopathy. RNA transcripts yielded amplified TCR beta CDR3 regions. When the TCR CDR3 underwent first-round RT-PCR, the HTBI primer set was used. In TCRdb, the multiplex PCR reads were re-called with MiXCR into one record per CDR3 protein. Of around 580,000 distinct CDR3 sequences listed, 16% were seen once; the top ten hold roughly 18%. Sequenced material: blood. The receptors derive from a young woman with Graves' hyperthyroidism.

The chain recombines TRBV29-1 with TRBJ1-2; D remains unclear. The CDR3 covers 12 residues. Germline CDR1 reads SQVTM; CDR2 reads ANQGSEA. Trimming took 4 bases from V and 7 from J, leaving 13 bases between them. The CDR3 sequence is CSVGPESGGYTF. The CDR3 DNA follows: TGCAGCGTTGGCCCGGAAAGCGGTGGCTACACCTTC. Full variable domain (outside the CDR3, taken from reference TRBV29-1 and TRBJ1-2): SAVISQKPSRDICQRGTSLTIQCQVDSQVTMMFWYRQQPGQSLTLIATANQGSEATYESGFVIDKFPISRPNLTFSTLTVSNMSPEDSSIYLCSVGPESGGYTFGSGTRLTVV.

The rearrangement uses TRBV24-1 and TRBJ2-3; 8 bases are a match to TRBD1. After removal of 8 bases from V and 3 bases from J, the junction contained 9 bases not matched to a gene. CDR3 length: 15 residues. CDR1 and CDR2 from the germline V gene are KGHDR and SFDVKD. CDR3 sequence (DNA): TGTGCCACCAACTCAGGACAGGGACATACAGATACGCAGTATTTT. This translates into CATNSGQGHTDTQYF.

V is TRBV6-1 and J is TRBJ2-1; D is unresolved. This CDR3 spans 15 amino acids. Germline CDR1 is MNHNS and CDR2 is SASEGT. Trimming took 2 bases from V and 0 from J, leaving 8 bases between them. CDR3 nucleotides: TGTGCCAGCAGTGAATGGAGAAGCTCCTACAATGAGCAGTTCTTC. Its translation: CASSEWRSSYNEQFF.

This clonotype appeared many times. This chain joins TRBV28 and TRBJ1-4, with a possible D match to TRBD1 (6 bases). V was pared by 5 bases and J by 5 bases, with 15 bases between. This CDR3 spans 15 amino acids. Per the germline V gene, CDR1 is MDHEN and CDR2 is SYDVKM. The CDR3 nucleotides are TGTGCCAGCAGTCCCTACAGGGCCCGAAATGAAAAACTGTTTTTT. Translated, it gives CASSPYRARNEKLFF.

This clonotype has only a few counts. A read error may produce the germline difference seen at one junction end. The V call is TRBV7-2, the J call TRBJ2-7, with TRBD1 matching over 9 bases. The CDR3 has 15 amino acids. The germline gives CDR1 SGHTA, CDR2 FQGNSA. The CDR3 nucleotides are TGTGCCAGCAGGCCCGGGACAGGGATTCCCTACGGGCAGTACTTC. Translated: CASRPGTGIPYGQYF.

A few counts support this clonotype. The genes are TRBV10-1 and TRBJ2-7; D ambiguous. The CDR3 runs 15 residues. CDR1 and CDR2 (germline): WNHNN, SYGVQD (reference sequence). V was shortened by 4 bases and J by 2 bases, with 15 bases between the two germline ends. The CDR3 nucleotides read TGCGCCAGCAGTGCCGACGCGGTAGCCCCCTACGAGCAGTACTTC. Residues: CASSADAVAPYEQYF.

This clonotype was observed at least ten times. The chain combines TRBV6-1 with TRBJ2-3, with 10 bases identical to TRBD2. Germline V CDR1 and CDR2: MNHNS, SASEGT. The CDR3 length is 16 residues. With 5 bases clipped from V and 5 bases from J, the junction kept 10 bases outside the gene matches. This CDR3 is CASSPLAGGFGDTQYF. CDR3 DNA: TGTGCCAGCAGTCCCTTAGCGGGGGGATTTGGAGATACGCAGTATTTT.

This clonotype appeared a few times. This chain uses TRBV12-5 with TRBJ2-4, with D unclear. Germline CDR1 reads LGHNT; CDR2 reads FRNRAP. The germline V and J ends were trimmed by 5 bases and 9 bases, with 11 bases remaining between them. The CDR3 totals 12 residues. CDR3 in amino acids: CASGPKISIQYF. The CDR3 DNA reads as TGTGCTAGTGGTCCCAAGATCAGCATTCAGTACTTC.

As concerns this clonotype: A much more abundant neighbour one base away suggests this may be a read error. V is TRBV4-1 and J is TRBJ1-2; 8 bases match TRBD1. The germline V gene has CDR1 MGHRA and CDR2 YSYEKL. This CDR3 contains 16 residues. The CDR3 nucleotides read TGCACCAGCAGCCCGAGGCAGGGGGCTCTCTCCTATGGCTACACCTTC. Amino acid sequence: CTSSPRQGALSYGYTF.

Comment on this clonotype: A read error is possible here, since a much larger clone lies one base away. This CDR3 reads CASGDGMYTEALF. CDR3 nucleotide sequence: TGCGCCAGCGGGGACGGCATGTACACTGAAGCTCTCTTT. The chain has TRBV5-1 and TRBJ1-1; tentatively, D is TRBD1 (5 bases). Germline lookup yields CDR1 SGHRS and CDR2 YFSETQ. This CDR3 region has 13 residues.

The table lists this clonotype with many counts. The chain recombines TRBV5-1 with TRBJ1-1; tentatively, D is TRBD1 (6 bases). Looked up from germline, CDR1 is SGHRS and CDR2 is YFSETQ. There are 15 residues in the CDR3. V lost 4 bases, J lost 2 bases, and 15 bases lay in between. The CDR3 spells CASSPTGIGNTEAFF. In DNA, the CDR3 is TGCGCCAGCAGCCCTACAGGGATCGGAAACACTGAAGCTTTCTTT.

This clonotype was counted many times. The CDR3 loop reads CASSLGGGTNYNEQFF. DNA of the CDR3: TGCGCCAGCAGCTTGGGGGGCGGGACCAATTACAATGAGCAGTTCTTC. This rearrangement joins TRBV5-1 to TRBJ2-1; D possibly corresponds to TRBD2 (6 bases). Germline V gene data show CDR1 as SGHRS and CDR2 as YFSETQ. The CDR3 extends over 16 amino acids. Trimming removed 0 bases at V and 4 bases at J, with 14 bases between.

The gene calls are TRBV6-1 and TRBJ2-5, with 11 bases lining up with TRBD2. Germline V CDR1 and CDR2: MNHNS, SASEGT. The CDR3 contains 17 residues. V was pared by 6 bases and J by 0 bases, with 9 bases of the junction left unmatched. The CDR3 coding sequence is TGTGCCAGCAGGAAGGGAATTAGCGGGGGGGACCAAGAGACCCAGTACTTC. Protein sequence: CASRKGISGGDQETQYF.

At least ten counts were recorded for this clonotype. The chain is built from TRBV18 and TRBJ1-1; 8 bases agree with TRBD1. Germline V CDR1 and CDR2: KGHSH, LQKENI. V trimming: 6 bases; J trimming: 3 bases; junction bases outside the gene matches: 12. This CDR3 comprises 16 residues. CDR3 bases: TGTGCCAGCTCCGGGGACAGGACCAGATATGACACTGAAGCTTTCTTT. Translation: CASSGDRTRYDTEAFF.

The chain has TRBV7-9 and TRBJ1-2, with 12 nucleotides matching TRBD1. The CDR3 extends over 16 amino acids. Germline loops: CDR1 SEHNR, CDR2 FQNEAQ (reference sequence). V trimming: 5 bases; J trimming: 5 bases; junction bases outside the gene matches: 9. CDR3 coding DNA: TGTGCCAGCAGCCTAGTGAAGGGACAGGGGGCGTATGGCTACACCTTC. Translating it yields CASSLVKGQGAYGYTF.

The sample holds many counts of this clonotype. V is TRBV20-1 and J is TRBJ2-7, with TRBD1 matching 8 bases. This CDR3 region has 17 residues. The germline V gene encodes CDR1 DFQATT and CDR2 SNEGSKA (reference sequence). Germline trimming cut 0 bases from V and 3 bases from J; bases unmatched to any gene: 13. In nucleotides, the CDR3 is TGCAGTGCTAGAGATTGGGGATCGACAGGGGCCCTCTACGAGCAGTACTTC. Translating it yields CSARDWGSTGALYEQYF.

The V call is TRBV4-3, the J call TRBJ2-1; 9 positions match TRBD2. The CDR3 runs to 19 residues. J lost 0 bases, V lost 1 base, and 10 bases had no gene match. CDR1 and CDR2 (germline): LGHNA, YSLEER. The DNA of the CDR3 is TGCGCCAGCAGCCAAGCGAGACTAGCGGATAGAAGCTCCTACAATGAGCAGTTCTTC. Amino acid sequence: CASSQARLADRSSYNEQFF.

This chain connects TRBV6-1 to TRBJ1-1; TRBD1 matches at 9 bases. The CDR3 runs 16 residues. Germline V gene data show CDR1 as MNHNS and CDR2 as SASEGT. The J segment lost 1 base and the V segment lost 3 bases, leaving 6 bases of the junction unmatched. DNA for the CDR3: TGTGCCAGCAGTGATTTGGGACAGGGCGCGAACACTGAAGCTTTCTTT. Translated, it gives CASSDLGQGANTEAFF.

J is TRBJ1-1 and V is TRBV2; no clear D. Germline loops: CDR1 SNHLY, CDR2 FYNNEI. The V end was cut by 7 bases, the J end by 8 bases, with 11 bases between. The CDR3 has 11 residues. This CDR3 reads CASISVMEAFF. As DNA, the CDR3 is TGTGCCAGCATCAGTGTCATGGAAGCTTTCTTT. The variable domain in full, with the rest retrieved from reference TRBV2 and TRBJ1-1, is EPEVTQTPSHQVTQMGQEVILRCVPISNHLYFYWYRQILGQKVEFLVSFYNNEISEKSEIFDDQFSVERPDGSNFTLKIRSTKLEDSAMYFCASISVMEAFFGQGTRLTVV.

Only a few counts were recorded for this clonotype. The V and J genes are TRBV15 and TRBJ1-4; perhaps TRBD1 as D (5 bases). V lost 5 bases to trimming and J lost 8 bases, with 12 bases between them. The CDR3 runs 13 residues. Per the germline V gene, CDR1 is LNHNV and CDR2 is YYDKDF (reference sequence). The CDR3 loop is CATSAGNREKLFF. Here the CDR3 DNA reads TGTGCCACCAGCGCAGGGAATCGGGAAAAACTGTTTTTT.

This clonotype has a count of ten or more. The V gene is TRBV7-2, the J gene TRBJ2-7; TRBD1 matches 7 bases. The CDR3 is 15 amino acids. The trim removed 0 bases at V and 3 bases at J, leaving 5 bases unmatched. Germline V gene lookup returns CDR1 SGHTA and CDR2 FQGNSA. The CDR3 sequence: CASSLADRAYYEQYF. DNA of the CDR3: TGTGCCAGCAGCTTAGCAGACAGGGCTTACTACGAGCAGTACTTC.

This chain uses TRBV20-1 with TRBJ2-4; no clear D. Germline assignment: CDR1 DFQATT and CDR2 SNEGSKA (reference sequence). This CDR3 comprises 15 residues. Trimming cost V 1 base and J 0 bases, with 10 bases left between them. This chain's CDR3 is CSARGSGLAKNIQYF. For the CDR3, the DNA is TGCAGTGCTAGAGGTTCCGGTTTAGCCAAAAACATTCAGTACTTC.

The V call is TRBV12-3 or TRBV12-4, the J call TRBJ1-5; 8 bases are shared with TRBD1. The V and J ends lost 4 bases and 2 bases, in that order; junction bases with no gene match: 7. This CDR3 has 16 amino acids. CDR3 sequence (DNA): TGTGCCAGCAGTTCCTCAGGGGGCGCGGGCAATCAGCCCCAGCATTTT. Amino acid sequence: CASSSSGGAGNQPQHF.

At least ten counts were recorded for this clonotype. The CDR3 DNA sequence: TGTGCCAGCAGTTTCGTCACGGGAGGGCTCCCCTACAATGAGCAGTTCTTC. Its protein is CASSFVTGGLPYNEQFF. The chain links TRBV12-3 or TRBV12-4 to TRBJ2-1; 8 nucleotides align to TRBD2. The CDR3 covers 17 residues. With V trimmed by 3 bases and J by 2 bases, 9 bases remained unmatched.

This clonotype was counted a few times. The chain has TRBV5-1 and TRBJ2-1; either TRBD1 or TRBD2 may fit D (5 bases each). The germline V and J ends were trimmed by 2 bases and 0 bases, with 9 bases remaining between them. The CDR3 is made up of 15 amino acids. Per germline, CDR1 SGHRS and CDR2 YFSETQ. Written as DNA, the CDR3 is TGCGCCAGCAGCTTTGAGGGGAACTCCTACAATGAGCAGTTCTTC. Its translation: CASSFEGNSYNEQFF. The whole variable domain, remainder taken from reference TRBV5-1 and TRBJ2-1, is KAGVTQTPRYLIKTRGQQVTLSCSPISGHRSVSWYQQTPGQGLQFLFEYFSETQRNKGNFPGRFSGRQFSNSRSEMNVSTLELGDSALYLCASSFEGNSYNEQFFGPGTRLTVL.

The chain joins TRBV14 to TRBJ1-4, with D hard to call. Looked up from germline, CDR1 is SGHDN and CDR2 is FVKESK. Trimming stripped 1 base from V and 0 bases from J, with 9 bases between. This CDR3 has 16 residues. CDR3 residues: CASSQGLEATNEKLFF. CDR3 DNA: TGTGCCAGCAGCCAAGGGCTGGAAGCAACTAATGAAAAACTGTTTTTT.

In this sample, this clonotype turned up many times. The chain joins TRBV24-1 to TRBJ2-7; 10 nucleotides line up with TRBD2. Trimming removed 2 bases from V and 0 bases from J; junction bases left unmatched: 3. The CDR3 sequence is 16 residues long. Germline V gene sequence: CDR1 KGHDR, CDR2 SFDVKD. For the CDR3, the DNA is TGTGCCACCAGTGATTCGGCTAGCGGGAGCTCCTACGAGCAGTACTTC. Amino acid sequence: CATSDSASGSSYEQYF.

This clonotype was picked up many times. The V call is TRBV10-3, the J call TRBJ1-5, with a possible D match to TRBD1 (5 bases). The CDR3 is 15 residues long. CDR1 and CDR2 (germline): ENHRY, SYGVKD. Trimming shortened V by 1 base and J by 4 bases, and 11 bases separated the two germline ends. CDR3 amino acids: CAISELQGDNQPQHF. CDR3 sequence (DNA): TGTGCCATCAGTGAGTTGCAGGGTGATAATCAGCCCCAGCATTTT.

This clonotype was seen ten or more times. The chain has TRBV6-1 and TRBJ1-2; D is unclear. The CDR3 length is 14 residues. CDR1 is MNHNS and CDR2 is SASEGT in the germline V gene. V dropped 5 bases and J dropped 0 bases, with 10 bases sitting between them. CDR3 amino acids: CASSYAGANYGYTF. The CDR3 coding sequence is TGTGCCAGCAGTTATGCGGGTGCTAACTATGGCTACACCTTC.

The chain carries TRBV19 and TRBJ2-3; D perhaps matches TRBD1 (6 bases). V shed 7 bases and J shed 2 bases, with 13 bases lying between them. Germline-derived CDR1 and CDR2 are LNHDA and SQIVND (reference sequence). This CDR3 is 14 amino acids long. The CDR3 DNA is TGTGCCAGTAAGGGGGAAGCGCACACAGATACGCAGTATTTT. Translated, it gives CASKGEAHTDTQYF.

The chain employs TRBV5-1 and TRBJ1-2; TRBD1 agrees at 12 bases. CDR1 is SGHRS, CDR2 YFSETQ, per germline. This CDR3 is 15 amino acids long. V trimming: 3 bases; J trimming: 7 bases; junction bases outside the gene matches: 7. Written as DNA, the CDR3 is TGCGCCAGCAGCTGGGGGACAGGGGGCGCCGGTGGCTACACCTTC. Protein product: CASSWGTGGAGGYTF.